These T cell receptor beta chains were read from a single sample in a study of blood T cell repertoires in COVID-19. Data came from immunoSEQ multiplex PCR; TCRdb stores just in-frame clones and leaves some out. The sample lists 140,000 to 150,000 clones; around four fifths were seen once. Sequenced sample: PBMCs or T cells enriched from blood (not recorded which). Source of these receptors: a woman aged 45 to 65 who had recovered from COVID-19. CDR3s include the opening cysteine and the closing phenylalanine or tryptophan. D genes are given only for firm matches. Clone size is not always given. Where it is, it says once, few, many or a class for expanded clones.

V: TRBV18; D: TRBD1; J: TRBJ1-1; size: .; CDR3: CASSLTGTTEAFF; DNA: TGTGCCAGCTCTCTGACAGGGACCACTGAAGCTTTCTTT
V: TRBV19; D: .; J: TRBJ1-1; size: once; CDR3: CASRSRAGVLGNTEAFF; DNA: TGTGCCAGTAGATCGAGGGCAGGCGTTCTGGGGAACACTGAAGCTTTCTTT
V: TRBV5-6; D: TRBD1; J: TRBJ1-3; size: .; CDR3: CASSLTGAHSGNTIYF; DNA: TGTGCCAGCAGCTTGACAGGGGCCCACTCTGGAAACACCATATATTTT
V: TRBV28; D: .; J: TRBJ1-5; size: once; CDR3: CASRMTGQPQHF; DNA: TGTGCCAGCAGGATGACTGGGCAGCCCCAGCATTTT
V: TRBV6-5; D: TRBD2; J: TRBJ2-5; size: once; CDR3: CASNRLAGKETQYF; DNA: TGTGCCAGCAATCGACTAGCGGGGAAAGAGACCCAGTACTTC
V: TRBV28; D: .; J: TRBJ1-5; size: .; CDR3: CASSLLFQPQHF; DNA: TGTGCCAGCAGTTTATTATTTCAGCCCCAGCATTTT
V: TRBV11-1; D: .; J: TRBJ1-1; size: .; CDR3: CASSGTRKGTEAFF; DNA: TGTGCCAGCAGCGGAACTAGGAAGGGCACTGAAGCTTTCTTT
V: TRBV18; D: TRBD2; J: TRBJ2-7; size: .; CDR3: CASSPPGTRSEQYF; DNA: TGTGCCAGCTCACCACCCGGGACTAGATCCGAGCAGTACTTC
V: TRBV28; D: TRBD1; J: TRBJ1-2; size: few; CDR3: CASSLATQGIYGYTF; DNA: TGTGCCAGCAGTTTAGCTACACAGGGGATTTATGGCTACACCTTC
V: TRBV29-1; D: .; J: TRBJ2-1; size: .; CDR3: CSAEGQTTVGNEQFF; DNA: TGCAGCGCTGAAGGGCAGACTACCGTCGGCAATGAGCAGTTCTTC
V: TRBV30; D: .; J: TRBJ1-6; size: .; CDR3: CAWSVYRDNSPLHF; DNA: TGTGCCTGGAGTGTATATCGCGATAATTCACCCCTCCACTTT
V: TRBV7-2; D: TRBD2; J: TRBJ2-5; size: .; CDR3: CASSLVAGGPGETQYF; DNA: TGTGCCAGCAGCTTAGTTGCGGGGGGGCCAGGGGAGACCCAGTACTTC
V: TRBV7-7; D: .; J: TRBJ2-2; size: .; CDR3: CASSPGQSSGTGELFF; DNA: TGTGCCAGCAGCCCAGGACAGTCGTCGGGCACCGGGGAGCTGTTTTTT
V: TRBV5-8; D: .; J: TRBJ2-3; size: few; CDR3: CASSLPYTQYF; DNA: TGTGCCAGCAGCTTGCCATATACGCAGTATTTT